This T cell receptor beta chain emerged from a study of monozygotic twins with inflammatory bowel disease. One entry per CDR3 protein, without DNA, is what TCRdb gives after re-calling the 5' RACE reads. The listing records about 160,000 distinct CDR3 sequences. Broader study findings: Distinct T cell subtypes could not be told apart.

Concerning this clonotype itself: Its antigen is as yet unknown.

Germline V CDR1 and CDR2: SGHRS, YFSETQ. The CDR3 extends over 14 amino acids. The sequencing input was blood. This receptor was obtained from a human donor with ulcerative colitis or Crohn's disease, or a healthy co-twin of an affected twin (not recorded which). The chain combines TRBV5-1 with TRBJ2-7; TCRdb indicates TRBD1, and absent DNA this call remains unverified. CDR3 amino acids: CASSEGHNSYEQYF.